These T cell receptor beta chains were read from a single sample in a study of shared clonotypes between healthy human individuals. Profiling relied on immunoSEQ multiplex PCR, and the TCRdb table lists in-frame clones only, not all of them. The data show roughly 2 million clones, nearly 97% seen once. The sample taken for sequencing was naive CD4+ T cells sorted from blood. The receptors were sampled from a man between 18 and 29 years old in good health. The CDR3 runs from the conserved cysteine through the conserved F or W. The D gene is left open where the match is weak. Expanded clones are given a class, and other clones once, few, many or no size at all.

.	TRBV10-3	TRBJ1-4	.	TGTGCCATCAGTGAGTATGGAGGAAGTAATGAAAAACTGTTTTTT	CAISEYGGSNEKLFF
.	TRBV6-6	TRBJ2-5	.	TGTGCCAGCTCAGGCAGGGCCCAAGAGACCCAGTACTTC	CASSGRAQETQYF
.	TRBV29-1	TRBJ1-1	TRBD1	TGCAGCGTTACGGGACAGCAGCGCACTGAAGCTTTCTTT	CSVTGQQRTEAFF
.	TRBV27	TRBJ2-1	.	TGTGCCAGCAGTTTATCGCCCCGGGGCCCCTACAATGAGCAGTTCTTC	CASSLSPRGPYNEQFF
.	TRBV21-1	TRBJ2-7	.	TGTGCCAGCAGCAGGTGTGGTGGGCGAACCGAGCAGTACTTC	CASSRCGGRTEQYF
.	TRBV29-1	TRBJ2-3	.	TGCAGCGTTGAAGGAGGGGTGGGCACAGATACGCAGTATTTT	CSVEGGVGTDTQYF
once	TRBV30	TRBJ2-3	.	TGTGCCTGGAGAAACACAGGGCCGGATACGCAGTATTTT	CAWRNTGPDTQYF
.	TRBV15	TRBJ1-5	.	TGTGCCACCAGCAGAGACTTAATTATGCCCCAGCATTTT	CATSRDLIMPQHF
.	TRBV5-1	TRBJ2-7	TRBD2	TGCGCCAGCAGCCCCGGGGGCGGGGGGACATATTACGAGCAGTACTTC	CASSPGGGGTYYEQYF
.	TRBV5-6	TRBJ2-7	.	TGTGCCAGCAGCTTGCCAGCCTCCTACGAGCAGTACTTC	CASSLPASYEQYF
.	TRBV7-9	TRBJ1-4	.	TGTGCCAGCAGCTTAACCGGGAAGGGGGGTAATGAAAAACTGTTTTTT	CASSLTGKGGNEKLFF
once	TRBV13	TRBJ1-4	TRBD1	TGTGCCAGCAGCTTCGGGGACAGGAATGAAAAACTGTTTTTT	CASSFGDRNEKLFF
.	TRBV5-4	TRBJ2-7	TRBD2	TGTGCCAGCAGCGTGGGCGAGCTAGCGGGCAATTACGAGCAGTACTTC	CASSVGELAGNYEQYF
.	TRBV27	TRBJ1-5	.	TGTGCCAGCAGTCCTCAGGGGTCCTATCAGCCCCAGCATTTT	CASSPQGSYQPQHF
.	TRBV10-1	TRBJ2-1	TRBD2	TGCGCCAGCAGCGAGCGGGGGAATGAGCAGTTCTTC	CASSERGNEQFF
.	TRBV7-7	TRBJ2-5	.	TGTGCTAGCAGCTTAGAAGGGCGGCAAGAAGAGACCCAGTACTTC	CASSLEGRQEETQYF
.	TRBV7-6	TRBJ1-5	TRBD1	TGTGCCAGCAGCGTAGGACCCGGGACAGGGGGCAATCAGCCCCAGCATTTT	CASSVGPGTGGNQPQHF
.	TRBV5-1	TRBJ2-7	.	TGCGCCAGCAGTAATCAGGGAAGTTCCTACGAGCAGTACTTC	CASSNQGSSYEQYF
.	TRBV7-2	TRBJ1-2	.	TGTGCCAGCAGCTCTACAGTCTATGGCTACACCTTC	CASSSTVYGYTF